The present entry profiles one T cell receptor beta chain with its context. Its antigen is as yet unknown. Treatment indicated: roughly 10-day PBMC culture with coronavirus spike peptide pools or control peptides (ViraFEST assay). The data belong to a study of vaccination and CD4 T cells after COVID-19. As for the study in general: The convalescent group had six males, four females, seven Caucasians, two Asians, one multiracial.

CDR1 is SGHAT, CDR2 FQNNGV, per germline. The CDR3 is made up of 17 amino acids. With 5 bases removed from V and 4 bases from J, the gap between germline ends came to 21 bases. Sequencing of the DNA from cultured CD4+ T cells was carried out with the Oncomine TCR Beta short-read assay. Using its own MiXCR run on the PCR reads, TCRdb lists one record per CDR3 protein. The sample shows around 13,000 distinct CDR3 sequences, roughly three fifths of them seen only once. The chain carries TRBV11-2 and TRBJ1-5, with D tentatively TRBD1 (6 bases). Specimen: CD4+ T cells from blood, cultured in vitro, collected before SARS-CoV-2 vaccination. This clonotype was obtained from a human donor who had recovered from COVID-19. CDR3 in amino acids: CASSPRRGHIQNQPQHF. In DNA form, the CDR3 reads TGTGCCAGCAGCCCCCGGCGGGGACATATTCAGAATCAGCCCCAGCATTTT.